This T cell receptor (beta chain) emerged from a study of neoadjuvant nivolumab and ipilimumab in lung cancer. Study results and caveats: From pretherapy to surgery, tumor richness and clonality rose with dual therapy. Resected-tumor TCR richness correlated positively with pretherapy blood richness.

Data came from immunoSEQ multiplex PCR; TCRdb stores just in-frame clones and leaves some out. The table records several thousand clones, roughly 79% of them present only once. Points on this clone: No antigen is known for it.

The sequencing here drew on normal lung tissue adjacent to the tumor, taken after neoadjuvant nivolumab, alone or with ipilimumab, at or shortly before surgery. The receptor was isolated from an adult with non-small cell lung cancer. Some clones in this sample may be carry-over from other donors' samples.

CDR3 sequence (DNA): TGTGCCAGCAGTTACGACAGTTTCTCTGGAAACACCATATATTTT. Protein: CASSYDSFSGNTIYF. The V call is TRBV6-6, the J call TRBJ1-3; D may be TRBD1 (5 bases). The V and J ends lost 2 bases and 0 bases respectively, with 8 bases between them. There are 15 residues in the CDR3. CDR1 is MNHNY, CDR2 SVGAGI, per germline (reference sequence).